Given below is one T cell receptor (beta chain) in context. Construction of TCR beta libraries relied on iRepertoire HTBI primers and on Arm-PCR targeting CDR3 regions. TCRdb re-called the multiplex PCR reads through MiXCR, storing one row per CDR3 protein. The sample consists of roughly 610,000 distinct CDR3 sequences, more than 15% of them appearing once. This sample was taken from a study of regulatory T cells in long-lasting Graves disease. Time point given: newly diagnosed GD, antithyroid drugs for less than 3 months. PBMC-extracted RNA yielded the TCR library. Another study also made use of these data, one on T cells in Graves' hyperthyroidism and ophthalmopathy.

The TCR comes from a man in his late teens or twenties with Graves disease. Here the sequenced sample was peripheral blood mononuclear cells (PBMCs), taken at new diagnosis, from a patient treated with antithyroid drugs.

The CDR3 protein is CRFSGEGSYEQYF. The CDR3 nucleotides are TGCAGATTTAGCGGGGAAGGGTCCTACGAGCAGTACTTC. The chain has TRBV20-1 and TRBJ2-7, with 8 nucleotides matching TRBD2. CDR3 length equals 13 residues. From germline, CDR1 is DFQATT and CDR2 SNEGSKA (reference sequence).